This TCR beta chain was identified in a study of OX40 agonist ivuxolimab in advanced cancers. Only in-frame clones appear in the TCRdb table, and some are missing; sequencing was by immunoSEQ multiplex PCR. The sample includes about 57,000 clones, 83% of them seen just once. This clone was seen a few times. Its antigen is not known. Study results and caveats: Expanded peripheral T-cell antigen specificity went undetermined.

Germline V gives CDR1 SGHRS, CDR2 YFSETQ. Trimming took 5 bases from V and 9 from J; bases not matched to a gene: 11. This CDR3 is built from 14 residues. The chain recombines TRBV5-1 with TRBJ2-1; 7 bases fit TRBD1. The TCR comes from an adult with an advanced solid tumor such as melanoma, head and neck, liver or kidney cancer. The material was CD4+ or CD8+ T cells sorted from blood, obtained in a trial of the OX40 agonist ivuxolimab. This CDR3 reads CASRFTGVQGEQFF. The CDR3 DNA follows: TGCGCCAGCAGGTTTACAGGGGTACAAGGTGAGCAGTTCTTC. The whole variable domain, remainder taken from reference TRBV5-1 and TRBJ2-1, is KAGVTQTPRYLIKTRGQQVTLSCSPISGHRSVSWYQQTPGQGLQFLFEYFSETQRNKGNFPGRFSGRQFSNSRSEMNVSTLELGDSALYLCASRFTGVQGEQFFGPGTRLTVL.